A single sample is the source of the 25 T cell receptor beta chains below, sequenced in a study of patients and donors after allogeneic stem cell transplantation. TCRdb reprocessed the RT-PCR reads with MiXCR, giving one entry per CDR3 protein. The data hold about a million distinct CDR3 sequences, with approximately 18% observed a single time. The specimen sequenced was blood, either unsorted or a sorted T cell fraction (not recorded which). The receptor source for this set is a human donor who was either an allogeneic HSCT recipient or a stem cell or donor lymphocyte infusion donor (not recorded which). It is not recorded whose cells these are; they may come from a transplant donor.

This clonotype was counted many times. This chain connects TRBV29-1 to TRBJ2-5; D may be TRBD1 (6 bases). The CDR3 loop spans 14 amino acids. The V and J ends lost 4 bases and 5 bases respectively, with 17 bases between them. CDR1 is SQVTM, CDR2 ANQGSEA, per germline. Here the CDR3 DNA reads TGCAGCGTTGCCAGGGACACGGTCCTTGAGACCCAGTACTTC. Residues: CSVARDTVLETQYF.

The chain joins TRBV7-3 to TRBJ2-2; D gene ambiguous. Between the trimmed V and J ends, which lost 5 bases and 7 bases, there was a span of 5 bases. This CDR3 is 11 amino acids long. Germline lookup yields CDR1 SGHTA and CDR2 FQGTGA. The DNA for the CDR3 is TGTGCCAGCAGCGAGAACGGGGAGCTGTTTTTT. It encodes CASSENGELFF.

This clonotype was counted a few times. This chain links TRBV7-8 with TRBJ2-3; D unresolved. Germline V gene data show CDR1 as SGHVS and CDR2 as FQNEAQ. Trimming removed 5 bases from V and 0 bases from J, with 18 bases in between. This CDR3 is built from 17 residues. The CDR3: CASSTYPGIASTDTQYF. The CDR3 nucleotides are TGTGCCAGCAGCACCTACCCCGGCATTGCTAGCACAGATACGCAGTATTTT.

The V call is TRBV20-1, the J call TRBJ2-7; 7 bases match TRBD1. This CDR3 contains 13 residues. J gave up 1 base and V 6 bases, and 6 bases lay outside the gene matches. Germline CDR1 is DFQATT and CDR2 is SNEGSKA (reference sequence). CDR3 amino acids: CSAESDRSYEQYF. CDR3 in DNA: TGCAGTGCCGAGTCGGACAGGTCCTACGAGCAGTACTTC.

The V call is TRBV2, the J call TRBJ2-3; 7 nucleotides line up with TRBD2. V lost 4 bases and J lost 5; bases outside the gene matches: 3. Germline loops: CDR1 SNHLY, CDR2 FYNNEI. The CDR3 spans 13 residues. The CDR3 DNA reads TGTGCCAGCAGTGGGGAGGGCATAGATACGCAGTATTTT. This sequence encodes CASSGEGIDTQYF.

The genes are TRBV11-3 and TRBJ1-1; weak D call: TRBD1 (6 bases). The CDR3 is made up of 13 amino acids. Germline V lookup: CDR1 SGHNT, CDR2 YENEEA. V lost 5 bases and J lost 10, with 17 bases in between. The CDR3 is CASSPRGGGLAFF. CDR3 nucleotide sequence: TGTGCCAGCAGCCCGAGGGGGGGAGGTCTAGCTTTCTTT.

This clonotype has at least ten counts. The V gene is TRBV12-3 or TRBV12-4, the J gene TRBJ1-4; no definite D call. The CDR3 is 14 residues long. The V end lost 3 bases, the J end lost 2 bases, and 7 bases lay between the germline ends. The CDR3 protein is CASSLGGTNEKLFF. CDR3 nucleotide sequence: TGTGCCAGCAGTTTGGGCGGCACTAATGAAAAACTGTTTTTT.

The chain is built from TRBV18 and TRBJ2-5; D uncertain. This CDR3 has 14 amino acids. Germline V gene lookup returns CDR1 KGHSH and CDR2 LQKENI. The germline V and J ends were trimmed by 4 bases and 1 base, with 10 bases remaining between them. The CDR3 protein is CASSRWESQETQYF. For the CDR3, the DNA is TGTGCCAGCTCACGGTGGGAAAGCCAAGAGACCCAGTACTTC. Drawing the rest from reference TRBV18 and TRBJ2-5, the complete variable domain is NAGVMQNPRHLVRRRGQEARLRCSPMKGHSHVYWYRQLPEEGLKFMVYLQKENIIDESGMPKERFSAEFPKEGPSILRIQQVVRGDSAAYFCASSRWESQETQYFGPGTRLLVL.

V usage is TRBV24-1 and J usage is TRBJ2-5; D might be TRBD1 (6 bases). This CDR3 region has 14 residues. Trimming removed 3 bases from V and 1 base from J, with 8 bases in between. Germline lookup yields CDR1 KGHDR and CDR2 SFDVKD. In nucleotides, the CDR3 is TGTGCCACCAGTGATGTGGGGGCCCAAGAGACCCAGTACTTC. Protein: CATSDVGAQETQYF.

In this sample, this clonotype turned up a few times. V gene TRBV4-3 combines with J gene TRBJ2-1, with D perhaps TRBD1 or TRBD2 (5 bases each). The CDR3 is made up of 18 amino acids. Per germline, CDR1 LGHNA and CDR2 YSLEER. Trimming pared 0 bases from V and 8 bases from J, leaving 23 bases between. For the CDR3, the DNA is TGCGCCAGCAGCCAAGATGGGCGACTCGGGGCCGGTCGAGATGAGCAGTTCTTC. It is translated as CASSQDGRLGAGRDEQFF.

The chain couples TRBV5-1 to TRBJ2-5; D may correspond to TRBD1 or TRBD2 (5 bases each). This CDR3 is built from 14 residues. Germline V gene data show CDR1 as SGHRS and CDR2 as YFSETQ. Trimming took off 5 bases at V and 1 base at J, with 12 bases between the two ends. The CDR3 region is CASSLLRGQETQYF. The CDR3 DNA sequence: TGCGCCAGCAGTCTTTTGAGGGGCCAAGAGACCCAGTACTTC.

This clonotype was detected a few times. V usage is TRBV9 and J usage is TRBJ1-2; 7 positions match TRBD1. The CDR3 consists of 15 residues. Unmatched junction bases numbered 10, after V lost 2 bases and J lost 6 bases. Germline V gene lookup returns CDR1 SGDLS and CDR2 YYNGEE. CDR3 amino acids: CASSVAGGIKDGYTF. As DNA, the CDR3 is TGTGCCAGCAGCGTCGCAGGGGGTATTAAGGATGGCTACACCTTC. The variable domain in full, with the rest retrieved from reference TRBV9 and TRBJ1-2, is DSGVTQTPKHLITATGQRVTLRCSPRSGDLSVYWYQQSLDQGLQFLIQYYNGEERAKGNILERFSAQQFPDLHSELNLSSLELGDSALYFCASSVAGGIKDGYTFGSGTRLTVV.

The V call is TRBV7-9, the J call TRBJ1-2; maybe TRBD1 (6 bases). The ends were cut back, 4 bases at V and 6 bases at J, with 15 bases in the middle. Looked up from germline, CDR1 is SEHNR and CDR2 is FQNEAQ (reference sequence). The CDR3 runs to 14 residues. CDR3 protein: CASSSFNRDNGYTF. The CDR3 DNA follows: TGTGCCAGCAGCTCGTTCAACAGGGACAATGGCTACACCTTC.

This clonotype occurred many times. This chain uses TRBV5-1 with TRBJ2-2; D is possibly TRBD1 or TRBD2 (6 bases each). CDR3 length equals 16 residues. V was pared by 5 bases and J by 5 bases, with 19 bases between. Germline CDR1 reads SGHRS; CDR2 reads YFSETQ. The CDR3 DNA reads TGCGCCAGCAGTAGAGCAGGCCGAGGGGGGACCGGGGAGCTGTTTTTT. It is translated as CASSRAGRGGTGELFF.

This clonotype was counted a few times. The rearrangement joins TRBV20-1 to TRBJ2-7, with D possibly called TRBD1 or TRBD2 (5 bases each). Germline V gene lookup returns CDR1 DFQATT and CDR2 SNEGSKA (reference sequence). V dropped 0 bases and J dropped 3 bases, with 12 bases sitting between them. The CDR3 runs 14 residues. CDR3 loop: CSARDRGRDYEQYF. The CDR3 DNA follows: TGCAGTGCTAGAGACCGGGGCAGGGACTACGAGCAGTACTTC.

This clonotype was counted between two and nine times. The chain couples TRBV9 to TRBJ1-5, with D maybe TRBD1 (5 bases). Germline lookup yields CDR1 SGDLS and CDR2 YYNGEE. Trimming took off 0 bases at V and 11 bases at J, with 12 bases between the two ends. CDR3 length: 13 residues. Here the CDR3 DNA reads TGTGCCAGCAGCGTAGGAAAGGCAGGGTCCCAGCATTTT. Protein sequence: CASSVGKAGSQHF. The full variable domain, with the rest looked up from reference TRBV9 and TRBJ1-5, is DSGVTQTPKHLITATGQRVTLRCSPRSGDLSVYWYQQSLDQGLQFLIQYYNGEERAKGNILERFSAQQFPDLHSELNLSSLELGDSALYFCASSVGKAGSQHFGDGTRLSIL.

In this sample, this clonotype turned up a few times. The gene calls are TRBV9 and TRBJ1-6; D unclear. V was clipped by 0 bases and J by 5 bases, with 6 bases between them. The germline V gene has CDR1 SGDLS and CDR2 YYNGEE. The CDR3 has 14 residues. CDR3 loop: CASSVGGHNSPLHF. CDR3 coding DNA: TGTGCCAGCAGCGTAGGCGGGCATAATTCACCCCTCCACTTT.

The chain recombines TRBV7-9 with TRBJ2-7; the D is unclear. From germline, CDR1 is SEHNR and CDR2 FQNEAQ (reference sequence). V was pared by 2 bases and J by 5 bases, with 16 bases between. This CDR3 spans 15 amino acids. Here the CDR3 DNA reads TGTGCCAGCAGCTTAACGCCCCAGATCCACCACGAGCAGTACTTC. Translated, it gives CASSLTPQIHHEQYF.

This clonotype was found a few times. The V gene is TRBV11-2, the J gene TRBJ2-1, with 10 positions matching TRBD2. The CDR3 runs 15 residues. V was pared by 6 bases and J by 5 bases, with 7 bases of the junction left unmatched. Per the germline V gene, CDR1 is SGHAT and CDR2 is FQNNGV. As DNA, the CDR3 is TGTGCCAGCAGGCAGACTAGCGGGTCGCACAATGAGCAGTTCTTC. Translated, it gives CASRQTSGSHNEQFF.

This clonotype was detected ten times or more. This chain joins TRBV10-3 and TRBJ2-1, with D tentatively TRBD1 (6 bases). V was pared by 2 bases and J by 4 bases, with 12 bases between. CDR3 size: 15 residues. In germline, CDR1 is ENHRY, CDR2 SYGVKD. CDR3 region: CAISEADRAYNEQFF. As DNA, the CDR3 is TGTGCCATCAGTGAGGCGGACAGAGCTTACAATGAGCAGTTCTTC.

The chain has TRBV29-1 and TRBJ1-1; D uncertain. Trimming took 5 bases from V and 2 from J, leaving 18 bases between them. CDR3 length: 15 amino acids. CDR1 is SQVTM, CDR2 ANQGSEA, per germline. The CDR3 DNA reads TGCAGCGTTCTGGGTAGAACGAGCCCTAACACTGAAGCTTTCTTT. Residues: CSVLGRTSPNTEAFF.

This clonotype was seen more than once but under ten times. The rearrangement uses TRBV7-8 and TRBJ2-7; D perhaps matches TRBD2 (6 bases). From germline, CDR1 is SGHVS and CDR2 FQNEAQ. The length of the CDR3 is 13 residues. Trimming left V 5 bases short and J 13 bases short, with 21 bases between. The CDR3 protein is CASSPQASAYVYF. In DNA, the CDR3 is TGTGCCAGCAGCCCGCAGGCTAGCGCCTATGTATACTTC.

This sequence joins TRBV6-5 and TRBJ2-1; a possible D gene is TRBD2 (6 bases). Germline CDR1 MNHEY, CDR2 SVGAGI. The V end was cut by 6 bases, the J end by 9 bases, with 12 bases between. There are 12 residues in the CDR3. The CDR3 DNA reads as TGTGCCAGCAGCCGCTCGGGGGTTGAGCAGTTCTTC. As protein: CASSRSGVEQFF.

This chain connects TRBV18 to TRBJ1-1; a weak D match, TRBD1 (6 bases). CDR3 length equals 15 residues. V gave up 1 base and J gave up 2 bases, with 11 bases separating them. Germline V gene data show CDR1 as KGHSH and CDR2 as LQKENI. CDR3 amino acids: CASSPLGQTNTEAFF. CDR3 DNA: TGTGCCAGCTCACCACTAGGACAGACAAACACTGAAGCTTTCTTT.

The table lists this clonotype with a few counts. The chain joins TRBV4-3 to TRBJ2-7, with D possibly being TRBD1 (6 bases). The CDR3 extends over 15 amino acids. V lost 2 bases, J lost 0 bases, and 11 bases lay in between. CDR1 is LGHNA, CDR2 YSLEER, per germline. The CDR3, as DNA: TGCGCCAGCAGCCAAACCGACAGGAGCTCCTACGAGCAGTACTTC. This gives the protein CASSQTDRSSYEQYF.